This TCR beta chain was found in a study of regulatory T cells in long-lasting Graves disease. Regarding the study as a whole: Favored gene segments in persistent disease were TRBV28, TRBJ1-2 and TRBJ2-5.

CDR3-region Arm-PCR and iRepertoire HTBI primers produced the TCR beta libraries. One entry per CDR3 protein, called by TCRdb with MiXCR from the multiplex PCR reads. The table includes fewer than 550,000 distinct CDR3 sequences, approximately 21% detected once. This clonotype was detected many times. Its antigen remains unidentified. This sample's time point: persistent/refractory GD, antithyroid drugs over 5 years with positive TRAb. The TCR library used RNA extracted from PBMCs. With EDTA tubes as the receptacles, approximately 8.2 milliliters of peripheral blood were drawn. Trimming pared 9 bases from V and 2 bases from J, leaving 10 bases between. CDR1 and CDR2 from the germline V gene are LNHDA and SQIVND (reference sequence). CDR3 length: 12 amino acids.

This sample comprised peripheral blood mononuclear cells (PBMCs), obtained when the disease was refractory, from a patient treated with antithyroid drugs. The source is a female donor with Graves disease. The chain joins TRBV19 to TRBJ1-2; unclear D gene. The CDR3, as DNA: TGTGCCAGCAGACAACAGAACTATGGCTACACCTTC. Amino acid sequence: CASRQQNYGYTF.